This T cell receptor (beta chain) comes out of a study of CXCR3-negative and CXCR3-positive naive CD8 T cells. Carrying UMI labels, the TRB cDNA libraries were prepared through 5' RACE. From its re-call of the 5' RACE reads, TCRdb lists each CDR3 protein once, without DNA. The sample has 6,500 to 9,500 distinct CDR3 sequences. The CDR3 has 15 amino acids. Germline CDR1 and CDR2: DFQATT and SNEGSKA (reference sequence). This clonotype is called medium-sized based on its frequency. The sequencing sample was made of naive CXCR3- CD8+ T cells from blood. As to subset: CD45RO-CCR7+CD27+CD95- naive CD8+ T cells lacking CXCR3 (TNR3-). The gene calls are TRBV20-1 and TRBJ2-3; TCRdb names TRBD2, which stays unverified in the absence of DNA. The origin of this receptor is a human donor in good health. Some clones in this sample may be carry-over from other donors' samples. The CDR3 loop reads CSARGSEGSTDTQYF.